The clone carrying this T cell receptor beta chain has a handful of counts. What it binds is unknown. RNA, at about 0.45 to 1 ug, was reverse transcribed with random hexamers. TCRdb reanalysed the immunoSEQ multiplex PCR reads using MiXCR and keeps one entry per CDR3 protein. The sample has about 120,000 distinct CDR3 sequences, around 94% seen once. The sample comes from a study of CD8 T cells in Susac syndrome. Study-wide background: Treatment status at blood draw for the Susac syndrome patients was therapy-naive, corticosteroids, or intravenous immunoglobulin alone. Study-level findings and limits: The total CD8+ repertoires yielded 15 to 20 Susac-specific public clones and the CD8+ TEMRA repertoires yielded 5 or 6.

The V gene's germline CDR1 is MGHRA and CDR2 YSYEKL. V lost 0 bases, J lost 4 bases, and 15 bases lay in between. The CDR3 length is 16 residues. This TCR was sampled from a human donor with Susac syndrome. V is TRBV4-1 and J is TRBJ1-2; D perhaps matches TRBD1 (6 bases). Sample: CD8+ T cells from PBMCs. The chain's CDR3 is CASSQDGGAKFYGYTF. The CDR3 DNA is TGCGCCAGCAGCCAAGATGGGGGGGCGAAATTCTATGGCTACACCTTC.